This is a list of T cell receptor beta chains from one sample in a study of cytomegalovirus exposure and HLA in healthy donors. TCRdb's copy holds only in-frame clones and misses some; the assay was immunoSEQ multiplex PCR. In total, the table holds approximately 120,000 clones. Specimen: PBMCs. These receptors all come from a man in his forties in good health and CMV-seronegative. Each CDR3 is given with its conserved first and last residue. D genes are given only for firm matches.

v_call: TRBV7-6; d_call: .; j_call: TRBJ2-6; cdr3_aa: CASSLLGGSGANVLTF; cdr3_nt: TGTGCCAGCAGCTTACTGGGGGGCTCTGGGGCCAACGTCCTGACTTTC
v_call: TRBV9; d_call: TRBD2; j_call: TRBJ2-1; cdr3_aa: CASSVAPGLATYEQFF; cdr3_nt: TGTGCCAGCAGCGTAGCACCGGGACTAGCGACTTATGAGCAGTTCTTC
v_call: TRBV6-5; d_call: TRBD2; j_call: TRBJ2-1; cdr3_aa: CASSETSPYNEQFF; cdr3_nt: TGTGCCAGCAGCGAGACTAGCCCCTACAATGAGCAGTTCTTC
v_call: TRBV5-4; d_call: TRBD1; j_call: TRBJ1-3; cdr3_aa: CASSWGQNSGNTIYF; cdr3_nt: TGTGCCAGCAGCTGGGGACAGAACTCTGGAAACACCATATATTTT
v_call: TRBV13; d_call: TRBD1; j_call: TRBJ2-7; cdr3_aa: CASSHTHQSRQGSYEQYF; cdr3_nt: TGTGCCAGCAGCCACACCCATCAGTCCAGACAGGGCTCCTACGAGCAGTACTTC
v_call: TRBV5-8; d_call: .; j_call: TRBJ2-3; cdr3_aa: CASSLALAGVGTDTQYF; cdr3_nt: TGTGCCAGCAGCTTGGCCTTGGCAGGGGTCGGCACAGATACGCAGTATTTT
v_call: TRBV5-1; d_call: TRBD2; j_call: TRBJ2-3; cdr3_aa: CASSLVGGSSTDTQYF; cdr3_nt: TGCGCCAGCAGCTTGGTGGGGGGGTCAAGCACAGATACGCAGTATTTT
v_call: TRBV6-6; d_call: TRBD1; j_call: TRBJ2-1; cdr3_aa: CASSYEGQGFHEQFF; cdr3_nt: TGTGCCAGCAGTTACGAGGGACAGGGATTCCATGAGCAGTTCTTC
v_call: TRBV10-3; d_call: TRBD1; j_call: TRBJ1-4; cdr3_aa: CAISRDRGTEKLFF; cdr3_nt: TGTGCCATCAGTCGGGACAGGGGTACTGAAAAACTGTTTTTT
v_call: TRBV28; d_call: TRBD1; j_call: TRBJ2-7; cdr3_aa: CASSSPTGFSYEQYF; cdr3_nt: TGTGCCAGCAGTTCCCCGACAGGGTTCTCCTACGAGCAGTACTTC
v_call: TRBV18; d_call: .; j_call: TRBJ1-3; cdr3_aa: CASSPPGGAPSGNTIYF; cdr3_nt: TGTGCCAGCTCACCACCGGGGGGGGCTCCCTCTGGAAACACCATATATTTT
v_call: TRBV19; d_call: TRBD2; j_call: TRBJ2-7; cdr3_aa: CASSHLAGAIYEQYF; cdr3_nt: TGTGCCAGTAGTCACCTAGCGGGAGCCATCTACGAGCAGTACTTC
v_call: TRBV10-2; d_call: TRBD1; j_call: TRBJ2-7; cdr3_aa: CASRGTGGPYEQYF; cdr3_nt: TGCGCCAGCAGGGGGACAGGGGGGCCCTACGAGCAGTACTTC